This T cell receptor (beta chain) stems from a study of OX40 agonist ivuxolimab in advanced cancers. Study in general: The group had a mean age of around 64 years, ranged from roughly 23 to 79, and was around 82% male.

Study-level findings and limits: CD8+ T cells were the subset that, on average, had more expanded clones than CD4+.

In the case of this clone: Its target is unknown.

Systemic immunosuppression or a history of autoimmune disease excluded patients. Data came from immunoSEQ multiplex PCR; TCRdb stores just in-frame clones and leaves some out. Counted here are around 72,000 clones, about 81% occurring once; the ten biggest clones make up roughly 0.4%. The source was CD4+ or CD8+ T cells sorted from blood, collected in a trial of the OX40 agonist ivuxolimab. The receptor was derived from an adult with an advanced solid tumor such as melanoma, head and neck, liver or kidney cancer.

The CDR3 DNA sequence: TGTGCCAGCAGCTTCAACCGGGGACAGGGGATATTTGGTGAGCAGTACTTC. Translated: CASSFNRGQGIFGEQYF. The chain employs TRBV7-2 and TRBJ2-7, with 10 bases matching TRBD1. This CDR3 has 17 residues. Trimming at V came to 3 bases and at J to 7 bases, leaving 15 bases not matched to a gene. CDR1 is SGHTA and CDR2 is FQGNSA in the germline V gene.